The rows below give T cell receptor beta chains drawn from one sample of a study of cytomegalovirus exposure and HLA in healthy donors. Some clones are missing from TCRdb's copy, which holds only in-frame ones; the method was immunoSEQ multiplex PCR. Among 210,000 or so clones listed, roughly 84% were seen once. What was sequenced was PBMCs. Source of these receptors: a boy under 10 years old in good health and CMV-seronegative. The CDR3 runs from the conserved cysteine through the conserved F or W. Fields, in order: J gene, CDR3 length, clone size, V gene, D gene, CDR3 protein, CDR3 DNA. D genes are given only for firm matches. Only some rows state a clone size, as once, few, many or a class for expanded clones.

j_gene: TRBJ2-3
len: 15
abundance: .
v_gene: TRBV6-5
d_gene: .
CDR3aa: CASSYSQLDSDTQYF
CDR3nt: TGTGCCAGCAGTTACTCGCAGCTAGATTCAGATACGCAGTATTTT

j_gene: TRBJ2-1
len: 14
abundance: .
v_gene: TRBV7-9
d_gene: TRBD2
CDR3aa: CASSPSGSYNEQFF
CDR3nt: TGTGCCAGCAGCCCTAGCGGCTCCTACAATGAGCAGTTCTTC

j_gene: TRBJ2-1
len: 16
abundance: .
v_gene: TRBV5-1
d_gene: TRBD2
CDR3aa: CASSFNRLAAHNEQFF
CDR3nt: TGCGCCAGCAGCTTTAATCGGCTAGCGGCACACAATGAGCAGTTCTTC

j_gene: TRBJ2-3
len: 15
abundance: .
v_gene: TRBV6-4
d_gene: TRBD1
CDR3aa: CASSDEQGATDTQYF
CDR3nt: TGTGCCAGCAGTGACGAACAGGGGGCAACAGATACGCAGTATTTT

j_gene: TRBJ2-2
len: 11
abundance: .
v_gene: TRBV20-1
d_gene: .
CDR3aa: CSATGPGELFF
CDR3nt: TGCAGTGCTACAGGTCCCGGGGAGCTGTTTTTT

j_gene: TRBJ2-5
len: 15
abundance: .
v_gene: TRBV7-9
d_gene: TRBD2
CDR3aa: CASSLGTSVQETQYF
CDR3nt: TGTGCCAGCAGCTTGGGGACTAGCGTTCAAGAGACCCAGTACTTC

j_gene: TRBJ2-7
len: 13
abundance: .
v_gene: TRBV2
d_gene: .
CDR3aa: CASSESEGDEQYF
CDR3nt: TGTGCCAGCAGTGAAAGTGAGGGAGACGAGCAGTACTTC

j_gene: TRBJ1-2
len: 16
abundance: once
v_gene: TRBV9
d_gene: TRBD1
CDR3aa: CASTPPGQGVDYGYTF
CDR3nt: TGTGCCAGCACCCCCCCCGGGCAGGGGGTGGACTATGGCTACACCTTC

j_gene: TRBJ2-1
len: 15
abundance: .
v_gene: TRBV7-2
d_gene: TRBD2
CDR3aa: CASSPGLAGWDEQFF
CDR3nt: TGTGCCAGCAGCCCGGGACTAGCGGGCTGGGATGAGCAGTTCTTC

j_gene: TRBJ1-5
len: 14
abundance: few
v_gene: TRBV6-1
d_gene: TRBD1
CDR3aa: CASSEGTGPSPQHF
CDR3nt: TGTGCCAGCAGTGAGGGGACAGGACCCTCGCCCCAGCATTTT

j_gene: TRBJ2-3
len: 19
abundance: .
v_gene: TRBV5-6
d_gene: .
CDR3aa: CASSTYELMGRFSTDTQYF
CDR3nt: TGTGCCAGCAGCACATACGAACTCATGGGCCGCTTTAGCACAGATACGCAGTATTTT

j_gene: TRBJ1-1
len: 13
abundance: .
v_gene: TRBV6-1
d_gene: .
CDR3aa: CASSEDRWTEAFF
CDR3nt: TGTGCCAGCAGTGAAGACAGGTGGACTGAAGCTTTCTTT

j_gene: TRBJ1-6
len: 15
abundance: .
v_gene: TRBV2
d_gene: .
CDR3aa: CASRGGITFNSPLHF
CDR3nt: TGTGCCAGCCGGGGGGGTATAACCTTTAATTCACCCCTCCACTTT

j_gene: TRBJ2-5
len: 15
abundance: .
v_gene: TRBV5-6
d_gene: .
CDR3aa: CASSQVPGRGETQYF
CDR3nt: TGTGCCAGCAGCCAGGTACCGGGTAGGGGAGAGACCCAGTACTTC

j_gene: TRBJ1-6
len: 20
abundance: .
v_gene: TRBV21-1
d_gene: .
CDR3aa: CASSKGGSGGGGPGPSPLHF
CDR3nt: TGTGCCAGCAGCAAAGGGGGGTCGGGTGGAGGGGGCCCCGGACCTTCACCCCTCCACTTT

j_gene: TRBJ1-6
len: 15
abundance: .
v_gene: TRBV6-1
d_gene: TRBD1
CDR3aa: CASSVHRGQDSPLHF
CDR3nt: TGTGCCAGCAGTGTTCACAGGGGGCAGGATTCACCCCTCCACTTT

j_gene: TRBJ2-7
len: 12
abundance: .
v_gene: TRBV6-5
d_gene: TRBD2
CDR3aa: CASIGLAGEQYF
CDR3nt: TGTGCCAGCATTGGACTAGCGGGCGAGCAGTACTTC

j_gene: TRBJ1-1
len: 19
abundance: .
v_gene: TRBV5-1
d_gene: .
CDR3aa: CASSPWDLPPRGLFTEAFF
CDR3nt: TGCGCCAGCAGCCCCTGGGACTTACCGCCGAGGGGTCTTTTCACTGAAGCTTTCTTT

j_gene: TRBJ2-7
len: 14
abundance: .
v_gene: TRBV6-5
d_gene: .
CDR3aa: CASRRAGSFYEQYF
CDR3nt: TGTGCCAGCAGAAGGGCGGGAAGTTTCTACGAGCAGTACTTC

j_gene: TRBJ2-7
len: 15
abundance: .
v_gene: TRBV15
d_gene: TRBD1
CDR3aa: CATSRGGTGGGEQYF
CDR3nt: TGTGCCACCAGCAGAGGAGGGACAGGGGGCGGCGAGCAGTACTTC

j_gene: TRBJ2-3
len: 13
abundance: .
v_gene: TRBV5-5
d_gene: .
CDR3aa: CASSSWATDTQYF
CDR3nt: TGTGCCAGCAGCTCCTGGGCAACAGATACGCAGTATTTT

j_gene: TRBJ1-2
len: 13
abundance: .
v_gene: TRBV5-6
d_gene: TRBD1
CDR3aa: CASSLGQGAGYTF
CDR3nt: TGTGCCAGCAGCTTAGGACAGGGGGCCGGCTACACCTTC

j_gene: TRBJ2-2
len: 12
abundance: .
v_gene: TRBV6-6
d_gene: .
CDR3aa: CASSRNTGELFF
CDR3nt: TGTGCCAGCAGCAGGAACACCGGGGAGCTGTTTTTT

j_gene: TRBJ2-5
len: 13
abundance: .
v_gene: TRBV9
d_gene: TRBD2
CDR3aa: CASSVDPAGASHF
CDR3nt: TGTGCCAGCAGCGTAGATCCAGCGGGAGCTTCGCACTTC

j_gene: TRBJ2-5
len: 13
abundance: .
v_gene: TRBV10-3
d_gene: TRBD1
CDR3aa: CAISGGQGETQYF
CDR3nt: TGTGCCATCAGTGGGGGACAGGGCGAGACCCAGTACTTC

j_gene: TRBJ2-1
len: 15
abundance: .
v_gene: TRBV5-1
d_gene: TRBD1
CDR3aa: CASSGGQGHYNEQFF
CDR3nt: TGCGCCAGCAGCGGGGGACAGGGCCACTACAATGAGCAGTTCTTC

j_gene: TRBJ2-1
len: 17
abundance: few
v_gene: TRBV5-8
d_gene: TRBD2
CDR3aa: CASSQILSGGSYNEQFF
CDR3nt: TGTGCCAGCAGCCAGATCCTTAGCGGGGGCTCCTACAATGAGCAGTTCTTC

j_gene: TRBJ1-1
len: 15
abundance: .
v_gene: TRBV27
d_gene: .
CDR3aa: CASSSPRGQNTEAFF
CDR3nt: TGTGCCAGCAGTTCCCCCCGAGGACAGAACACTGAAGCTTTCTTT

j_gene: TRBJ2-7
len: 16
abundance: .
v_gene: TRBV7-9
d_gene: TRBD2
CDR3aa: CSSSLASSGSSYEQYF
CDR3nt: TGTTCCAGCAGCTTAGCCTCTAGCGGGAGTTCTTACGAGCAGTACTTC

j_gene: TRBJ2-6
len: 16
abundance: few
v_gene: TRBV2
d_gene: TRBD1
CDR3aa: CASGTGSGSGANVLTF
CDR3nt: TGTGCCAGCGGGACAGGGTCGGGCTCTGGGGCCAACGTCCTGACTTTC

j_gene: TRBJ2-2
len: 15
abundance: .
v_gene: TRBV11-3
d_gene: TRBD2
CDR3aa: CASSLGGLAGGELFF
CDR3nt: TGTGCCAGCAGCTTGGGTGGACTAGCGGGAGGGGAGCTGTTTTTT

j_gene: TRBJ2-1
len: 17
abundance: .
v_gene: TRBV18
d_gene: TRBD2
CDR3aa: CASSPLAGGPSYNEQFF
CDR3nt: TGTGCCAGCTCACCTTTAGCGGGAGGGCCCTCCTACAATGAGCAGTTCTTC

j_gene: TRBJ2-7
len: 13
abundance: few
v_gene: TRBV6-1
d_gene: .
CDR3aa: CASSVAGAYEQYF
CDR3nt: TGTGCCAGCAGTGTGGCGGGGGCTTACGAGCAGTACTTC

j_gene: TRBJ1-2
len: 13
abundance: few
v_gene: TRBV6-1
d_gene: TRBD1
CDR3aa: CASSVQGANGYTF
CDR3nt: TGTGCCAGCAGTGTACAGGGGGCAAATGGCTACACCTTC

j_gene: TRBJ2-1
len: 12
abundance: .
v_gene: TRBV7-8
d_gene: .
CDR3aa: CASSDGGNEQFF
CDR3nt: TGTGCCAGCAGCGACGGCGGGAATGAGCAGTTCTTC

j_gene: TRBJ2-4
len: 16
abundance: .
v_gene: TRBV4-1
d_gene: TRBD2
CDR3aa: CASSQVGGRDKNIQYF
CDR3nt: TGCGCCAGCAGCCAAGTGGGGGGGAGGGACAAAAACATTCAGTACTTC

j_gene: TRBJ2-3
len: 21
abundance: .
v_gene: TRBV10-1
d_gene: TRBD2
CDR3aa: CASSESTSGYLWAWGADTQYF
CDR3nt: TGCGCCAGCAGTGAGTCGACTAGCGGTTACCTCTGGGCCTGGGGCGCAGATACGCAGTATTTT

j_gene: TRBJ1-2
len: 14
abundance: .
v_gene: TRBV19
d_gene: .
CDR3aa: CASSTGQLFYGYTF
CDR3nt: TGTGCCAGTAGTACCGGACAGCTCTTCTATGGCTACACCTTC

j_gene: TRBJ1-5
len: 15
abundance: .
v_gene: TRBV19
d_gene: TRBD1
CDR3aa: CASSSTGASNQPQHF
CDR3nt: TGTGCCAGTAGCTCGACAGGGGCCAGCAATCAGCCCCAGCATTTT

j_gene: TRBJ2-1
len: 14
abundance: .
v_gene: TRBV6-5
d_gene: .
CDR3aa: CATYSGSSYNEQFF
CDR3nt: TGTGCCACCTATAGCGGAAGCTCCTACAATGAGCAGTTCTTC

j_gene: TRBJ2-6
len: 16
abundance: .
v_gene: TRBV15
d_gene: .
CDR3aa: CATSRPTFSGANVLTF
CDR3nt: TGTGCCACCAGCAGACCTACGTTCTCTGGGGCCAACGTCCTGACTTTC

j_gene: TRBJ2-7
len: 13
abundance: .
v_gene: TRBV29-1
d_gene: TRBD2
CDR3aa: CSPTSVPTYEQYF
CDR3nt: TGCAGCCCAACTAGCGTACCTACCTACGAGCAGTACTTC

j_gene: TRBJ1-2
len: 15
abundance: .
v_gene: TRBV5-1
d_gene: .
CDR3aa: CASSLPLLEGYGYTF
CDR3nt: TGCGCCAGCAGCTTGCCGCTCTTGGAGGGCTATGGCTACACCTTC